The 16 T cell receptor beta chains reported below all come from one sample, sequenced in a study of Tregs in tolerant kidney transplant recipients. Some clones are missing from TCRdb's copy, which holds only in-frame ones; the method was immunoSEQ multiplex PCR. In the table there are around 78,000 clones, 85% to 95% of which are singletons. The specimen comprised Tregs from blood, sampled before the transplant. The receptors derive from a human donor who received a combined kidney and bone marrow transplant.

The chain couples TRBV7-2 to TRBJ1-5; 11 positions agree with TRBD1. This CDR3 contains 16 residues. The J segment lost 2 bases and the V segment lost 5 bases, leaving 5 bases of the junction unmatched. Germline lookup yields CDR1 SGHTA and CDR2 FQGNSA. CDR3 amino acids: CASSGQGAGGNQPQHF. CDR3 in DNA: TGTGCCAGCAGCGGACAGGGGGCCGGGGGCAATCAGCCCCAGCATTTT.

The count of this clone is one. The chain uses TRBV30 and TRBJ1-1; no definite D call. The ends were cut back, 0 bases at V and 3 bases at J, with 11 bases in the middle. This CDR3 region has 14 residues. Germline loops: CDR1 GTSNPN, CDR2 SVGIG (reference sequence). Here the CDR3 DNA reads TGTGCCTGGAGTGTTAGGGATCGGGACACTGAAGCTTTCTTT. Translating gives CAWSVRDRDTEAFF.

The V and J genes are TRBV28 and TRBJ1-4; TRBD1 might be the D (6 bases). Germline V gives CDR1 MDHEN, CDR2 SYDVKM. The CDR3 is 14 amino acids. Trimming removed 4 bases at V and 8 bases at J, with 14 bases between. CDR3 bases: TGTGCCAGCAGTTCGACAGGCAAGGAGGAAAAACTGTTTTTT. This gives the protein CASSSTGKEEKLFF. The complete variable domain, with remaining parts taken from reference TRBV28 and TRBJ1-4, reads DVKVTQSSRYLVKRTGEKVFLECVQDMDHENMFWYRQDPGLGLRLIYFSYDVKMKEKGDIPEGYSVSREKKERFSLILESASTNQTSMYLCASSSTGKEEKLFFGSGTQLSVL.

The chain couples TRBV28 to TRBJ2-5; D may match TRBD1 or TRBD2 (5 bases each). The germline V and J ends were trimmed by 7 bases and 2 bases, with 20 bases remaining between them. Germline loops: CDR1 MDHEN, CDR2 SYDVKM. The CDR3 has 16 amino acids. Written as DNA, the CDR3 is TGTGCCAGCACCCGAGGCCCGGGACGGGGACAAGAGACCCAGTACTTC. Its protein is CASTRGPGRGQETQYF.

The gene calls are TRBV20-1 and TRBJ2-3; D gene ambiguous. The CDR3 is 10 amino acids. V lost 3 bases and J lost 2, with 0 bases in between. Germline V gene data show CDR1 as DFQATT and CDR2 as SNEGSKA (reference sequence). For the CDR3, the DNA is TGCAGTGCTAGCACAGATACGCAGTATTTT. It encodes CSASTDTQYF.

This rearrangement joins TRBV27 to TRBJ2-5; 8 bases map to TRBD1. TRBJ2-7 matches the DNA end more closely, so the J call is doubtful. CDR3 length: 18 residues. Per germline, CDR1 MNHEY and CDR2 SMNVEV (reference sequence). The CDR3 DNA reads TGTGCCAGCAGTTTATCGGCCCCAGGGGGCCATGTCTCCTACGAGCAGTACTTC. Protein: CASSLSAPGGHVSYEQYF.

The genes are TRBV6-6 and TRBJ2-5, with TRBD1 matching 7 bases. The end of the DNA fits TRBJ2-7 better, so the J call may be wrong. The V gene's germline CDR1 is MNHNY and CDR2 SVGAGI (reference sequence). The CDR3 has 16 residues. In DNA form, the CDR3 reads TGTGCCAGCAGTTACGCACTGAGGACAGGAGGTAACGAGCAGTACTTC. It translates to CASSYALRTGGNEQYF.

The genes are TRBV7-6 and TRBJ2-5; D is perhaps TRBD2 (5 bases). V was trimmed by 5 bases and J by 5 bases, leaving 9 bases between them. Germline assignment: CDR1 SGHVS and CDR2 FNYEAQ. The CDR3 length is 12 residues. The CDR3, as DNA: TGTGCCAGCAGCCAATGGGAGGAGACCCAGTACTTC. Its translation is CASSQWEETQYF.

This clone showed up just once. This sequence joins TRBV7-3 and TRBJ2-2; tentatively, D is TRBD1 (6 bases). V lost 2 bases and J lost 1, with 17 bases in between. The CDR3 covers 18 residues. Germline assignment: CDR1 SGHTA and CDR2 FQGTGA. CDR3: CASSLRPIRDKNTGELFF. The CDR3, as DNA: TGTGCCAGCAGCTTACGACCAATCCGGGACAAGAACACCGGGGAGCTGTTTTTT.

The chain employs TRBV29-1 and TRBJ1-1, with no clear D. The germline gives CDR1 SQVTM, CDR2 ANQGSEA. The V end was cut by 4 bases, the J end by 1 base, with 7 bases between. The CDR3 sequence is 12 residues long. The CDR3 loop reads CSVAGANTEAFF. The CDR3 DNA follows: TGCAGCGTTGCCGGAGCGAACACTGAAGCTTTCTTT.

J is TRBJ2-3 and V is TRBV7-2; 7 nucleotides agree with TRBD2. J was trimmed by 1 base and V by 1 base; bases with no gene match: 5. The CDR3 is 16 amino acids. Germline V lookup: CDR1 SGHTA, CDR2 FQGNSA. DNA of the CDR3: TGTGCCAGCAGCTTAGTCGGGGGGAGGGGCACAGATACGCAGTATTTT. The encoded protein is CASSLVGGRGTDTQYF.

The genes are TRBV7-9 and TRBJ2-2; TRBD2 agrees at 7 bases. Germline CDR1 is SEHNR and CDR2 is FQNEAQ (reference sequence). The CDR3 spans 15 residues. With V trimmed by 6 bases and J by 9 bases, 13 bases remained unmatched. The CDR3 DNA sequence: TGTGCCAGCAGGGCTAGCGGACGGTCACACCGGGAGCTGTTTTTT. It translates to CASRASGRSHRELFF.

This chain uses TRBV6-1 with TRBJ1-4; 9 bases map to TRBD1. V trimming: 6 bases; J trimming: 5 bases; junction bases outside the gene matches: 4. There are 14 residues in the CDR3. Germline CDR1 is MNHNS and CDR2 is SASEGT. CDR3 in DNA: TGTGCCAGCAGGACCGGGACAGGGAATGAAAAACTGTTTTTT. Its protein product is CASRTGTGNEKLFF.

CDR3 sequence (DNA): TGTGCCAGCAGCTTGGTTGGTCACTACGAGCAGTACTTC. This encodes CASSLVGHYEQYF. The V and J genes are TRBV5-6 and TRBJ2-7, with D unresolved. The CDR3 consists of 13 residues. CDR1 and CDR2 (germline): SGHDT, YYEEEE. V was trimmed by 0 bases and J by 3 bases, leaving 7 bases between them.

This sequence joins TRBV5-6 and TRBJ2-2; no clear D gene. Trimming stripped 2 bases from V and 7 bases from J, with 6 bases between. The CDR3 is 12 amino acids. Germline assignment: CDR1 SGHDT and CDR2 YYEEEE. The CDR3 DNA reads as TGTGCCAGCAGCTTCTGGGACGGGGAGCTGTTTTTT. Amino acid sequence: CASSFWDGELFF.

Of note for this clone: Distinct nucleotide sequences in the sample also encode this CDR3. The gene calls are TRBV20-1 and TRBJ2-7; possible D gene TRBD2, 5 bases. Germline V CDR1 and CDR2: DFQATT, SNEGSKA (reference sequence). The CDR3 covers 10 residues. V was pared by 6 bases and J by 2 bases, with 5 bases between. The CDR3 DNA sequence: TGCAGTGCGACTACCTACGAGCAGTACTTC. Encoded protein: CSATTYEQYF.